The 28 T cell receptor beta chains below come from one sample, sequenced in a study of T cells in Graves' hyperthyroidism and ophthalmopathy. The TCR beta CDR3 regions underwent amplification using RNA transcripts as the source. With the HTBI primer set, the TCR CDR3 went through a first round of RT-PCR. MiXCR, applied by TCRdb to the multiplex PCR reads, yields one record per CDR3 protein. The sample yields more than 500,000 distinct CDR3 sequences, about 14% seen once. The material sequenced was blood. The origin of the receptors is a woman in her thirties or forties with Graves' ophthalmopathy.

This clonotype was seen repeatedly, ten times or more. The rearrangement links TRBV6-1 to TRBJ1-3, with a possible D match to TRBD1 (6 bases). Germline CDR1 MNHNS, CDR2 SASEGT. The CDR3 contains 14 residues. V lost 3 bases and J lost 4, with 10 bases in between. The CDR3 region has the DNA TGTGCCAGCAGTGAGGCGACAGGAGGAAACACCATATATTTT. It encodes CASSEATGGNTIYF.

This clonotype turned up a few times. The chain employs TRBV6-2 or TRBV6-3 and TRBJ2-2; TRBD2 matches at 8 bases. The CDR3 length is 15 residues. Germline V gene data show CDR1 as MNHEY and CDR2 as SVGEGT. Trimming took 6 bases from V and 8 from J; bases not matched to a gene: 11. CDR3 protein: CASRTVRAGVGELFF. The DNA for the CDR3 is TGTGCCAGCAGGACCGTCCGAGCGGGAGTTGGGGAGCTGTTTTTT.

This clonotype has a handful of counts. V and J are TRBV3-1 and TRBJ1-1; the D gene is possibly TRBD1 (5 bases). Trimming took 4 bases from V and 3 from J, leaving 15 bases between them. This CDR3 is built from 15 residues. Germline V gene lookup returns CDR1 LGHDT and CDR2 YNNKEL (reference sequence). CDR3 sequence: CASSPPLGGDTEAFF. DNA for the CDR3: TGTGCCAGCAGCCCCCCACTGGGGGGGGACACTGAAGCTTTCTTT.

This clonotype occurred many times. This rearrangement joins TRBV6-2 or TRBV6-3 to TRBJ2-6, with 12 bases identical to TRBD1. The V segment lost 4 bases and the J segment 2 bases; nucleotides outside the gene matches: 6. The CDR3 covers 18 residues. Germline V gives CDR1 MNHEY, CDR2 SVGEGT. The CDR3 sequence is CASSFSGTGGAGANVLTF. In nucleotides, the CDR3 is TGTGCCAGCAGTTTCTCCGGGACAGGGGGCGCTGGGGCCAACGTCCTGACTTTC.

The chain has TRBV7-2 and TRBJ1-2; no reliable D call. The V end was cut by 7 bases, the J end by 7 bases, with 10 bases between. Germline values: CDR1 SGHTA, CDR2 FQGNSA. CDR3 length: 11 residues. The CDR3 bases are TGTGCCAGCACCCGCGGTGGTGGCTACACCTTC. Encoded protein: CASTRGGGYTF.

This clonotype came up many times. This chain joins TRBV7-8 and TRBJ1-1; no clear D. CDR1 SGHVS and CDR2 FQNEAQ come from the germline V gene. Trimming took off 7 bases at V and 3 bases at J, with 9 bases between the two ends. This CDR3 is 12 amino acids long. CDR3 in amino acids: CASTRLDTEAFF. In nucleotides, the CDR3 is TGTGCCAGCACACGCCTGGACACTGAAGCTTTCTTT.

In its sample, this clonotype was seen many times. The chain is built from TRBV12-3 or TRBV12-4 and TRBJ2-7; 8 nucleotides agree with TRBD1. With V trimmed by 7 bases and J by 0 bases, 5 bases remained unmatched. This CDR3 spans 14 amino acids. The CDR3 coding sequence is TGTGCCAGCACCAGACAGGGGATCTCCTACGAGCAGTACTTC. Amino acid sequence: CASTRQGISYEQYF.

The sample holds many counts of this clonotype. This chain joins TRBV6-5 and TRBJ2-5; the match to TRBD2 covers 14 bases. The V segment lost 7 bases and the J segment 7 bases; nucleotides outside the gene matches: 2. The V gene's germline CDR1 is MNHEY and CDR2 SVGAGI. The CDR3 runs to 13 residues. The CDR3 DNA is TGTGCCAGCACCGGACTAGCGGGAGGGACCCAGTACTTC. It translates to CASTGLAGGTQYF.

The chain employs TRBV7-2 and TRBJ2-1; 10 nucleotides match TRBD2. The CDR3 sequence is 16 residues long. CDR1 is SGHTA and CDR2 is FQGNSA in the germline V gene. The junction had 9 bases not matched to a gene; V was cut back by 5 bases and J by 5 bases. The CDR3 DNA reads TGTGCCAGCAGCCGTAGCGGGAGGCCGTGGGACAATGAGCAGTTCTTC. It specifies CASSRSGRPWDNEQFF.

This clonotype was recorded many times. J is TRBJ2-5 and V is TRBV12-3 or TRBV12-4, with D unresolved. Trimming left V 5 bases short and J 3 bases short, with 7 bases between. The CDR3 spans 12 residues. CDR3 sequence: CASSRREETQYF. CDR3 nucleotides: TGTGCCAGCAGTCGGCGAGAAGAGACCCAGTACTTC.

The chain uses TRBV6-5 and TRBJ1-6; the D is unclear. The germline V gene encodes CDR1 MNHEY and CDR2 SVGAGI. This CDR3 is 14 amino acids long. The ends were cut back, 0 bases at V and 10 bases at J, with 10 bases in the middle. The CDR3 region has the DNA TGTGCCAGCAGTTACTCGATAACGGGGTCACCCCTCCACTTT. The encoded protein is CASSYSITGSPLHF.

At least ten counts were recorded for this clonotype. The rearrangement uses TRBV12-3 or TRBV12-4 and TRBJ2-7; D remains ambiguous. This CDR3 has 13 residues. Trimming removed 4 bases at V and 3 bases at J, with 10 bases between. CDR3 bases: TGTGCCAGCAGTTCATCAGCCATCTACGAGCAGTACTTC. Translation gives CASSSSAIYEQYF.

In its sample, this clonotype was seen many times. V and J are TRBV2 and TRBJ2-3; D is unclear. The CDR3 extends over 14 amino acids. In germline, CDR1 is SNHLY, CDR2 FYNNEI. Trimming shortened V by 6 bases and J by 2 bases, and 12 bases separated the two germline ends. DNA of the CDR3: TGTGCCAGCAGACACCTAGAGGTCACAGATACGCAGTATTTT. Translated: CASRHLEVTDTQYF.

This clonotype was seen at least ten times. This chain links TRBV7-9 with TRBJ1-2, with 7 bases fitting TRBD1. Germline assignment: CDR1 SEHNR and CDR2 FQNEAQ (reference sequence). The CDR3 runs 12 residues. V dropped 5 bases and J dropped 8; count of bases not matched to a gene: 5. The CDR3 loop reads CASSTGQEGYTF. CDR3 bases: TGTGCCAGCAGCACCGGACAGGAGGGCTACACCTTC.

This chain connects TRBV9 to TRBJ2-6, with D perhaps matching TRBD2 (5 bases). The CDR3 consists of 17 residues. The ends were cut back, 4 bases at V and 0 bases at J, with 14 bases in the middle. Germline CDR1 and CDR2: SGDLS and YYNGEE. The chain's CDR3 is CASSQSLVFSGANVLTF. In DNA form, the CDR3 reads TGTGCCAGCAGCCAATCACTAGTCTTCTCTGGGGCCAACGTCCTGACTTTC.

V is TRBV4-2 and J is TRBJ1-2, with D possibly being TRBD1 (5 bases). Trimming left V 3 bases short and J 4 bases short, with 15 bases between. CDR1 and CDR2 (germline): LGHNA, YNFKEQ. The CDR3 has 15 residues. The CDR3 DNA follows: TGTGCCAGCAGCCAGGGGCTCTCGGGTTCCTATGGCTACACCTTC. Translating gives CASSQGLSGSYGYTF.

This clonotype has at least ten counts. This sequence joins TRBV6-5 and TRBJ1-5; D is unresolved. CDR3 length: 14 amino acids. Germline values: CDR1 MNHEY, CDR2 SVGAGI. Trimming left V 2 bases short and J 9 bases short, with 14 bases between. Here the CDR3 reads CASSYRARYGPQHF. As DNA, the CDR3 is TGTGCCAGCAGTTACAGGGCCAGGTACGGGCCCCAGCATTTT.

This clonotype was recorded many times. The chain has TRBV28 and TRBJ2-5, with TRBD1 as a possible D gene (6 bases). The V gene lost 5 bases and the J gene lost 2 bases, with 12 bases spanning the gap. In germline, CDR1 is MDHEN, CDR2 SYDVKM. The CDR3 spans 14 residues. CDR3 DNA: TGTGCCAGCAGTCCCCAGGGGAGTCAAGAGACCCAGTACTTC. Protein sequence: CASSPQGSQETQYF.

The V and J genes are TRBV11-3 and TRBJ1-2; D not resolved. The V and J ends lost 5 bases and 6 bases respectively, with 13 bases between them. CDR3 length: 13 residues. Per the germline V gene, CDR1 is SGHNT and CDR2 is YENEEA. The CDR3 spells CASSPHTRHGYTF. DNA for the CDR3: TGTGCCAGCAGCCCACACACCCGACATGGCTACACCTTC.

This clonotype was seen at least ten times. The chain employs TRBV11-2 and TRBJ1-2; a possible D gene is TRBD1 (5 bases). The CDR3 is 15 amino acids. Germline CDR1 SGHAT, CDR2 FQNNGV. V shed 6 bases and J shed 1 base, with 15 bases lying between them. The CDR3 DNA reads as TGTGCCAGCAGGGCCCTCTCAGGGTATAACTATGGCTACACCTTC. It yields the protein CASRALSGYNYGYTF.

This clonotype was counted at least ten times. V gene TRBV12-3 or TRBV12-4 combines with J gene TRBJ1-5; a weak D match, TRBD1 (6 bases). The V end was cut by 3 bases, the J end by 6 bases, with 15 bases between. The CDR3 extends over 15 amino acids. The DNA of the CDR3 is TGTGCCAGCAGTTTGGAGGGGGTGCAAACTCAGCCCCAGCATTTT. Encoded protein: CASSLEGVQTQPQHF.

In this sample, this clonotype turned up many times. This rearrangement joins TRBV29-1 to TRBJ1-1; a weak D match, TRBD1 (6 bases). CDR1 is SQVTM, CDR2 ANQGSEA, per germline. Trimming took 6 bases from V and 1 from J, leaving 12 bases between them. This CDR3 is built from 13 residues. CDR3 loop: CSVTGTGNTEAFF. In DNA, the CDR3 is TGCAGCGTGACAGGAACAGGGAACACTGAAGCTTTCTTT.

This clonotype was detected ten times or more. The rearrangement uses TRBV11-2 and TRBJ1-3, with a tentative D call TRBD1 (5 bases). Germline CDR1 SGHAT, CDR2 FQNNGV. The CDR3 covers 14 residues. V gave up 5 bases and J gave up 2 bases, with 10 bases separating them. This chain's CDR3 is CASSPGGAGNTIYF. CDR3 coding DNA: TGTGCCAGCAGCCCGGGAGGGGCTGGAAACACCATATATTTT.

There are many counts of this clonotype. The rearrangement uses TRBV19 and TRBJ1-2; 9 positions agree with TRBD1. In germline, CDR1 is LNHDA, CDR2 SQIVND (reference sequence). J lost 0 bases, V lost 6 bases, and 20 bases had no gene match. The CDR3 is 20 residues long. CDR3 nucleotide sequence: TGTGCCAGTAGAAGGTCCCGGATGGGACAGGGAAGAGGGGCTAACTATGGCTACACCTTC. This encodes CASRRSRMGQGRGANYGYTF.

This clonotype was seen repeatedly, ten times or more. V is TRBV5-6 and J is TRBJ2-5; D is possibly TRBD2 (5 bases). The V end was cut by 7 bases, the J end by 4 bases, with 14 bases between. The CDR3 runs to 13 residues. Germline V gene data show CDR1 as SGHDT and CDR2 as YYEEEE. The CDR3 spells CASGQEAGETQYF. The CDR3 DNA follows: TGTGCCAGCGGGCAGGAGGCAGGAGAGACCCAGTACTTC.

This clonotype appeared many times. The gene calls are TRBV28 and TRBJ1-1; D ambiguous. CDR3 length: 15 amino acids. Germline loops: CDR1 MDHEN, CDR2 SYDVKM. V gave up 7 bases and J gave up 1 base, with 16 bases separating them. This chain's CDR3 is CASTLPSRANTEAFF. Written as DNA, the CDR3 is TGTGCCAGCACTCTCCCCTCAAGGGCGAACACTGAAGCTTTCTTT.

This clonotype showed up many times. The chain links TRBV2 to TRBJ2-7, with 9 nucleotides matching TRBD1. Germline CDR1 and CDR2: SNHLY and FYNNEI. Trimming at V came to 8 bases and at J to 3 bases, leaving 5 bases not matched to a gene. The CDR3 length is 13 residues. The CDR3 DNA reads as TGTGCCAGCGATAGGGACAGGGACTACGAGCAGTACTTC. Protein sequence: CASDRDRDYEQYF.

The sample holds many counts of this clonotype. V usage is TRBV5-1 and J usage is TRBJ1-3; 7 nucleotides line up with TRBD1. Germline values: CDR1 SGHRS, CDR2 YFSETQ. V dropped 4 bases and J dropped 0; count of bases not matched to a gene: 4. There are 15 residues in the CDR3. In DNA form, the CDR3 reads TGCGCCAGCAGCCGTGACAGGGACTCTGGAAACACCATATATTTT. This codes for CASSRDRDSGNTIYF.